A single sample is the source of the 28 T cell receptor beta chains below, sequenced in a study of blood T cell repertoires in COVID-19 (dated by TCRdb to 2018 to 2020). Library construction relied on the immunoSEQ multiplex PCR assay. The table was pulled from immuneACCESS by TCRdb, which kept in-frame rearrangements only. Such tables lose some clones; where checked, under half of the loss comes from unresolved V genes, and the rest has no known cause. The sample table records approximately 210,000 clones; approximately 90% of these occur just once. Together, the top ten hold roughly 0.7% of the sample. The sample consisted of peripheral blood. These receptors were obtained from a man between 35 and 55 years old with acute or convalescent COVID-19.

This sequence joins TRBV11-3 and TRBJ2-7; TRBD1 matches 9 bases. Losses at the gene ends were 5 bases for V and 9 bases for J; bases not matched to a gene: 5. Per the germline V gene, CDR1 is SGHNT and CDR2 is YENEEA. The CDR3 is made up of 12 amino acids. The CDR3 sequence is CASSEGTGRQYF. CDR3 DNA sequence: TGTGCCAGCAGCGAGGGGACAGGGCGGCAGTACTTC.

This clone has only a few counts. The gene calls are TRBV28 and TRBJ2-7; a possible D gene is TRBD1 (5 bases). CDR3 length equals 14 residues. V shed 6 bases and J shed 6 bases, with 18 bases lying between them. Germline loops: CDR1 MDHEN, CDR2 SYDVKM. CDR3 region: CASRNGQGFSEQYF. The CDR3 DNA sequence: TGTGCCAGCAGGAACGGGCAGGGCTTCTCCGAGCAGTACTTC.

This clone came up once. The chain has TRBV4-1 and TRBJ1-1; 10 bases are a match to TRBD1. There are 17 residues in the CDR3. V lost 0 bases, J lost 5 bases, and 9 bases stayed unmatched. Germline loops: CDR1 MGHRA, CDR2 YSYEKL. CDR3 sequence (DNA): TGCGCCAGCAGCCAAGATTCGATGGGACAGGGGCGAACTGAAGCTTTCTTT. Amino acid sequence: CASSQDSMGQGRTEAFF.

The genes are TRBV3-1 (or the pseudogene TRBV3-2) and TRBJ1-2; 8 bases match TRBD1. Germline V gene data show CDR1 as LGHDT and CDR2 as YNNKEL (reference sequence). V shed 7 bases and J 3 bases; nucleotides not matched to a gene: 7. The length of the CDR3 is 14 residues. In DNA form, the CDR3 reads TGTGCCAGCACCCGTGAACAGGGGGACTATGGCTACACCTTC. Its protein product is CASTREQGDYGYTF.

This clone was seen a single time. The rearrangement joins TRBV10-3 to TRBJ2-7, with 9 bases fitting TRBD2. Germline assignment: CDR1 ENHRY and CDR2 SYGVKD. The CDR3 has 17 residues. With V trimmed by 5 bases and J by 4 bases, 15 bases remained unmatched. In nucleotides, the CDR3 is TGTGCCATCAGTAACCGAAGAGCCGGGACTAGCAGTTACGAGCAGTACTTC. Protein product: CAISNRRAGTSSYEQYF.

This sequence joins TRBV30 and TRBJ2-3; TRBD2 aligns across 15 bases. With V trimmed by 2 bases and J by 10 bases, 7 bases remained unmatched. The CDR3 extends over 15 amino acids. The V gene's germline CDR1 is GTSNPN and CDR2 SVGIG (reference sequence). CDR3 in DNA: TGTGCCTGGAGTTCCAAAGGACTAGCGGGAGGGCCGCAGTATTTT. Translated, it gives CAWSSKGLAGGPQYF.

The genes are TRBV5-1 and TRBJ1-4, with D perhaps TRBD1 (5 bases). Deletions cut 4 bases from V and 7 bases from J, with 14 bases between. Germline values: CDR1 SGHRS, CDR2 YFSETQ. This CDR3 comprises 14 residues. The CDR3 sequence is CASSLHGGAEKLFF. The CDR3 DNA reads TGCGCCAGCAGCCTCCACGGGGGAGCTGAAAAACTGTTTTTT.

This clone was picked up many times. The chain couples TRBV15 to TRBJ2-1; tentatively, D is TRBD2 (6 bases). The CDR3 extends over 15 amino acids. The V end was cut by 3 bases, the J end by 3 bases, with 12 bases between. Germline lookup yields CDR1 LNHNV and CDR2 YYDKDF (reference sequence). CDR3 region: CATSRGGQLYNEQFF. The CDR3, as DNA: TGTGCCACCAGCAGGGGAGGTCAACTCTACAATGAGCAGTTCTTC. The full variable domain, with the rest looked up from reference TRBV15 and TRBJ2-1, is DAMVIQNPRYQVTQFGKPVTLSCSQTLNHNVMYWYQQKSSQAPKLLFHYYDKDFNNEADTPDNFQSRRPNTSFCFLDIRSPGLGDTAMYLCATSRGGQLYNEQFFGPGTRLTVL.

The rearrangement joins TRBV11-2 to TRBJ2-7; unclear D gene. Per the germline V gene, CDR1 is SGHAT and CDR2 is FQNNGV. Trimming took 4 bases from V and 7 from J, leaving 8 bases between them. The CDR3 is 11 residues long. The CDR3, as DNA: TGTGCCAGCAGCTCTCAGTGGGAGCAGTACTTC. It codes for CASSSQWEQYF.

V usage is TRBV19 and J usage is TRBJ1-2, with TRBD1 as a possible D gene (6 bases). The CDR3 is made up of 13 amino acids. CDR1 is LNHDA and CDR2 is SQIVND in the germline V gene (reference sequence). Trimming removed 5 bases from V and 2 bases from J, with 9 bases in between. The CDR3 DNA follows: TGTGCCAGTAGTCCGGGACACAACTATGGCTACACCTTC. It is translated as CASSPGHNYGYTF.

Written as DNA, the CDR3 is TGTGCCAGCAGTTTAGGGGCAGGGCTGACAGATACGCAGTATTTT. The encoded protein is CASSLGAGLTDTQYF. V and J are TRBV28 and TRBJ2-3; weak D call: TRBD1 (5 bases). The CDR3 sequence is 15 residues long. V was trimmed by 2 bases and J by 3 bases, leaving 12 bases between them. Germline CDR1 MDHEN, CDR2 SYDVKM.

The DNA for the CDR3 is TGTGCCAGCAGCTTGACCCTCGGGGGCTCCTACGAGCAGTACTTC. The encoded protein is CASSLTLGGSYEQYF. The chain carries TRBV5-4 and TRBJ2-7; D is possibly TRBD2 (6 bases). In germline, CDR1 is SGHNT, CDR2 YYREEE (reference sequence). CDR3 size: 15 residues. V was pared by 1 base and J by 0 bases, with 11 bases between.

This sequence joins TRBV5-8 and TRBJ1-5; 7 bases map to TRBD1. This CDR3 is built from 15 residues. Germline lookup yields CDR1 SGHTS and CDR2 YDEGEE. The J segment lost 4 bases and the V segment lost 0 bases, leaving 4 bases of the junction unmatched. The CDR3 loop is CASSLVGQINQPQHF. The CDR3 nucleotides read TGTGCCAGCAGCTTGGTGGGACAGATAAATCAGCCCCAGCATTTT.

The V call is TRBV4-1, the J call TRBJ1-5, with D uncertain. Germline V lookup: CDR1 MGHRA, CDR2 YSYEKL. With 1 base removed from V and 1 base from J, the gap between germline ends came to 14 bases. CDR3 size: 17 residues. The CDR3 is CASSQGGMRASNQPQHF. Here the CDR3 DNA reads TGCGCCAGCAGCCAAGGAGGAATGCGAGCGAGCAATCAGCCCCAGCATTTT.

CDR3 nucleotides: TGTGCCAGCAGCGTAGGGGAGGGCCCGCCAGATACGCAGTATTTT. This sequence encodes CASSVGEGPPDTQYF. The chain links TRBV9 to TRBJ2-3; TRBD2 matches at 7 bases. Trimming cost V 0 bases and J 4 bases; bases outside gene matches: 5. Germline V gene sequence: CDR1 SGDLS, CDR2 YYNGEE. The CDR3 runs 15 residues.

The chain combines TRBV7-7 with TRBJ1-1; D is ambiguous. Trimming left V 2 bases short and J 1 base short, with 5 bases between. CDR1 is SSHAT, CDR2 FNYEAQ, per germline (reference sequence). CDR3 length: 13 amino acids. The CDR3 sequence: CASSLRGNTEAFF. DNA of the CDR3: TGTGCCAGCAGCTTACGGGGGAACACTGAAGCTTTCTTT.

The CDR3 loop is CASSRQGRNYGYTF. The CDR3, as DNA: TGTGCCAGCTCCCGACAGGGGAGAAACTATGGCTACACCTTC. The V gene is TRBV18, the J gene TRBJ1-2, with 8 nucleotides matching TRBD1. The CDR3 covers 14 residues. Germline assignment: CDR1 KGHSH and CDR2 LQKENI. V dropped 6 bases and J dropped 2; count of bases not matched to a gene: 5.

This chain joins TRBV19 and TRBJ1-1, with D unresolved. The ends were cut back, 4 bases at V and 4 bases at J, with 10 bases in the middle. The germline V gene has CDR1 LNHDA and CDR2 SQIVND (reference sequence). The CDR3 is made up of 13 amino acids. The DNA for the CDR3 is TGTGCCAGTAGTACCCAGGAGGTCACTGAAGCTTTCTTT. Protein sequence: CASSTQEVTEAFF.

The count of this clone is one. CDR3 sequence: CASSPLVGDHQPQHF. The DNA for the CDR3 is TGTGCCAGCAGTCCCCTAGTGGGAGACCACCAGCCCCAGCATTTT. V is TRBV27 and J is TRBJ1-5; D gene unclear. The germline V and J ends were trimmed by 5 bases and 7 bases, with 18 bases remaining between them. The CDR3 runs 15 residues. The germline gives CDR1 MNHEY, CDR2 SMNVEV (reference sequence).

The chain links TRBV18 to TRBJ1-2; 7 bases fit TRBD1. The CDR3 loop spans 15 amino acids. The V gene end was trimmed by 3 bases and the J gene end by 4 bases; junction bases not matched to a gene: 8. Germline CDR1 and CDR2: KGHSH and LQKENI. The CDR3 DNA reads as TGTGCCAGCTCACCGGGACAGCCGTCCTTCTATGGCTACACCTTC. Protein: CASSPGQPSFYGYTF.

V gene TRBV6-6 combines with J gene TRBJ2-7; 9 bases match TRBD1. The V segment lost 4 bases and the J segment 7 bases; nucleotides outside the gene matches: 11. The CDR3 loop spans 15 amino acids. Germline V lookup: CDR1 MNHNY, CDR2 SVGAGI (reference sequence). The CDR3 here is CASSSPDRGTGEQYF. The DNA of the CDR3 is TGTGCCAGCAGTTCTCCGGACAGGGGCACAGGAGAGCAGTACTTC.

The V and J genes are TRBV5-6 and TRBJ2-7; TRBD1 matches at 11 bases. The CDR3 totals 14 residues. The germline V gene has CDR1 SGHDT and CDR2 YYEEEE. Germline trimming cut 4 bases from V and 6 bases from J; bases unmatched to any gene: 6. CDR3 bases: TGTGCCAGCAGCCCTGGACAGGGGGCGCGCGAGCAGTACTTC. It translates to CASSPGQGAREQYF.

This CDR3 is CASSLGQGANSGNTIYF. The CDR3 DNA follows: TGTGCCAGCAGCTTGGGACAGGGGGCCAACTCTGGAAACACCATATATTTT. This chain uses TRBV5-6 with TRBJ1-3; TRBD1 agrees at 10 bases. The CDR3 is 17 residues long. Trimming at V came to 0 bases and at J to 0 bases, leaving 3 bases not matched to a gene. The V gene's germline CDR1 is SGHDT and CDR2 YYEEEE.

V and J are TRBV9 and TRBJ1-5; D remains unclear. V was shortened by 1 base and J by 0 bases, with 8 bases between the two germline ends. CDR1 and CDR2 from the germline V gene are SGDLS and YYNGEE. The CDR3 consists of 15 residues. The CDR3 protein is CASSVTGDSNQPQHF. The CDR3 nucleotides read TGTGCCAGCAGCGTAACCGGGGATAGCAATCAGCCCCAGCATTTT.

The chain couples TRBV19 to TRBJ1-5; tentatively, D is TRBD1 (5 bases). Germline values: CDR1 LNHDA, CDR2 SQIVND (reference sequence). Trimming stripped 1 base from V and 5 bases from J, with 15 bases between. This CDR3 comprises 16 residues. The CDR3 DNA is TGTGCCAGTAGTATAGTTCCGAGGATAGGGGATCAGCCCCAGCATTTT. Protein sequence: CASSIVPRIGDQPQHF.

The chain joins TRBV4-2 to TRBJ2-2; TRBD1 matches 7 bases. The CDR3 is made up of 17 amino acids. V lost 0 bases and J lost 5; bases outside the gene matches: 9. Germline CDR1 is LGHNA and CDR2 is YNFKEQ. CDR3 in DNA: TGTGCCAGCAGCCAAGATATACGACAGGGCTGGACCGGGGAGCTGTTTTTT. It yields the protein CASSQDIRQGWTGELFF.

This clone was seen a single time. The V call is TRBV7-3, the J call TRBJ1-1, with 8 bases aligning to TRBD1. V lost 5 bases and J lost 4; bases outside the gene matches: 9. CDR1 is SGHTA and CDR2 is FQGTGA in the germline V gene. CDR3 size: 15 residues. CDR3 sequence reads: CASSDPQGAGTEAFF. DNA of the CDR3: TGTGCCAGCAGCGACCCCCAGGGGGCGGGCACTGAAGCTTTCTTT.

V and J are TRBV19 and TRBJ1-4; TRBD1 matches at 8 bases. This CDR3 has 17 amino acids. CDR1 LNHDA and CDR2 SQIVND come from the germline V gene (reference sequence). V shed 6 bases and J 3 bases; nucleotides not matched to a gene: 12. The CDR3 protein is CASRLRGQRAPNEKLFF. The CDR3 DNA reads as TGTGCCAGTAGGCTCAGGGGGCAGAGGGCCCCTAATGAAAAACTGTTTTTT.